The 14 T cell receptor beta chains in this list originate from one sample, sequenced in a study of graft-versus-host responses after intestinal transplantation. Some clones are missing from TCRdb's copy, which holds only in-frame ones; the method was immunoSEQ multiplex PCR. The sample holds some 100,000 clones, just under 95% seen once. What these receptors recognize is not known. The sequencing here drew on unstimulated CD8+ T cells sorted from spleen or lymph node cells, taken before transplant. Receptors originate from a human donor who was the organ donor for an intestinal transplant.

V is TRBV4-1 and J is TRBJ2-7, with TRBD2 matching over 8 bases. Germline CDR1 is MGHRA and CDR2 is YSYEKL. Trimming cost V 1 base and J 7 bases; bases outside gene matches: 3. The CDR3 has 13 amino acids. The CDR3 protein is CASSQAPSGEQYF. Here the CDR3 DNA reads TGCGCCAGCAGCCAAGCGCCTAGCGGGGAGCAGTACTTC.

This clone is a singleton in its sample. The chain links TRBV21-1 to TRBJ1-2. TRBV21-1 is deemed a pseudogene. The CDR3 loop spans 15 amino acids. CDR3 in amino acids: CASSTRGLANYGYTF. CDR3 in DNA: TGTGCCAGCAGCACTAGGGGACTAGCTAACTATGGCTACACCTTC.

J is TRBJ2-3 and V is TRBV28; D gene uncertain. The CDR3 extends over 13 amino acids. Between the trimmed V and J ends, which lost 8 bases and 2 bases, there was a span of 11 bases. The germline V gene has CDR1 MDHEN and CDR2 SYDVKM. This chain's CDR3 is CASCGQITDTQYF. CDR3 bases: TGTGCCAGCTGCGGCCAGATCACAGATACGCAGTATTTT.

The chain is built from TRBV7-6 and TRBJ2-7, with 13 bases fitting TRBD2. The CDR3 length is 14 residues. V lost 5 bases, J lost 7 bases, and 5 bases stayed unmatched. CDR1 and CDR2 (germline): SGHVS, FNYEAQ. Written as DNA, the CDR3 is TGTGCCAGCAGCCCTGGACTAGCGGGGGAAGAGCAGTACTTC. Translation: CASSPGLAGEEQYF.

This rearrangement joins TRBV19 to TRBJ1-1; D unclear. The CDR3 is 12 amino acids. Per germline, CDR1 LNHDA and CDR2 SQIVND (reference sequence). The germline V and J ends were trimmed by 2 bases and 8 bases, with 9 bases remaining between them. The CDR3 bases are TGTGCCAGTAGTATAACCCCGGGGGAAGCTTTCTTT. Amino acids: CASSITPGEAFF.

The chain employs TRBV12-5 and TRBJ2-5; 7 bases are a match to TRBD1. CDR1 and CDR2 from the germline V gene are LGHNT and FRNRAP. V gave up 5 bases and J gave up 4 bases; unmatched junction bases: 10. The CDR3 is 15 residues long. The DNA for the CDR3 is TGTGCTAGTGGTGCAAGGGGGCGGAAGGGAGAGACCCAGTACTTC. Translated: CASGARGRKGETQYF.

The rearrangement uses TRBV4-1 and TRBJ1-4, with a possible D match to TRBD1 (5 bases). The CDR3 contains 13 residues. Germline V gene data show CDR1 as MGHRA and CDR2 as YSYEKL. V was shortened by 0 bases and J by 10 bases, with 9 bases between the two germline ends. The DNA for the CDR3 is TGCGCCAGCAGCCAAGAGAGGAGGGGAAAACTGTTTTTT. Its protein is CASSQERRGKLFF.

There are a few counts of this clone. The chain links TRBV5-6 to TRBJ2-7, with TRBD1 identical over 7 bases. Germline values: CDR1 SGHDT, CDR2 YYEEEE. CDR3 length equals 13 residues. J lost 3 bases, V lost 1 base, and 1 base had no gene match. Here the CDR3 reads CASSLYRGYEQYF. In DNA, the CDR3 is TGTGCCAGCAGCTTGTACAGGGGCTACGAGCAGTACTTC.

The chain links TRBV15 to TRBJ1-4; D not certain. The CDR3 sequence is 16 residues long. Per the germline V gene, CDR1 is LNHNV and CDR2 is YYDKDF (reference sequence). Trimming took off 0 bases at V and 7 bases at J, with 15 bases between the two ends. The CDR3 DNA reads TGTGCCACCAGCAGAGAGAAAGACGGAGAGGGTGAAAAACTGTTTTTT. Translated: CATSREKDGEGEKLFF.

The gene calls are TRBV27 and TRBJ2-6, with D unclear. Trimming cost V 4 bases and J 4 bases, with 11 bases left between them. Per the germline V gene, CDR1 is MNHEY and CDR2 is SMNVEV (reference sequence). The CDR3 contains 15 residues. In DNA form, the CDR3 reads TGTGCCAGCAGTTCCCCTCCTACCGGGGCCAACGTCCTGACTTTC. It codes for CASSSPPTGANVLTF.

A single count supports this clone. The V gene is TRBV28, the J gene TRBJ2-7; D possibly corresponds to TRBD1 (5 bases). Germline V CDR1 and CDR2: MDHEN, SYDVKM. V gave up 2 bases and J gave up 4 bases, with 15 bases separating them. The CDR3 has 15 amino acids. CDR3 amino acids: CASSLTDRVVYEQYF. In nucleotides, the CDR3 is TGTGCCAGCAGTTTAACCGACAGAGTGGTTTACGAGCAGTACTTC.

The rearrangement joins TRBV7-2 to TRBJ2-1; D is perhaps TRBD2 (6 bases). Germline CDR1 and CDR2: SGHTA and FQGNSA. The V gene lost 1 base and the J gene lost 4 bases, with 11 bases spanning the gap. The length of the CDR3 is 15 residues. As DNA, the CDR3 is TGTGCCAGCAGCTTAGTTAGCGGAGCTTACAATGAGCAGTTCTTC. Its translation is CASSLVSGAYNEQFF.

CDR3 loop: CASTLQNPGDTQYF. In DNA, the CDR3 is TGTGCCAGTACGCTCCAAAACCCCGGAGATACGCAGTATTTT. The J gene is TRBJ2-3, the V gene TRBV28; D call uncertain. Germline-derived CDR1 and CDR2 are MDHEN and SYDVKM. Trimming removed 9 bases at V and 5 bases at J, with 18 bases between. This CDR3 has 14 residues.

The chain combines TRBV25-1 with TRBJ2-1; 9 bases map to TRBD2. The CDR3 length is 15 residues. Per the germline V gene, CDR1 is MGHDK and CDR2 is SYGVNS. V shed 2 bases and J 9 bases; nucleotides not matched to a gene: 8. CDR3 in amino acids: CASSEPTSGSGEQFF. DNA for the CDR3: TGTGCCAGCAGTGAACCAACTAGCGGGTCGGGTGAGCAGTTCTTC.